These T cell receptor beta chains were read from a single sample in a study of CD8 T cells in ankylosing spondylitis. TCRdb independently ran MiXCR on the 5' RACE reads; one entry per CDR3 protein. Of roughly 100,000 distinct CDR3 sequences detected, 8% to 10% appear once; the ten largest clones hold approximately 9.9%. Sequenced: blood, either unsorted or a sorted T cell fraction (not recorded which). These receptors were taken from a male donor with ankylosing spondylitis or in good health (not recorded which). CDR3s include the opening cysteine and the closing phenylalanine or tryptophan. Fields, in order: V gene, clone size, J gene, D gene, CDR3 protein, CDR3 DNA. D genes are given only for firm matches. Only part of the rows carry a size: once, few, many, or a class if the clone is expanded.

TRBV9	many	TRBJ2-1	-	CASSPSYNEQFF	TGTGCCAGCAGCCCTAGCTACAATGAGCAGTTCTTC
TRBV12-3/TRBV12-4	few	TRBJ1-1	TRBD1	CASSPSQGAFTEAFF	TGTGCCAGCAGTCCCTCCCAGGGGGCCTTCACTGAAGCTTTCTTT
TRBV27	few	TRBJ1-5	-	CASRGGVGGNQPQHF	TGTGCCAGCAGGGGGGGGGTGGGCGGCAATCAGCCCCAGCATTTT
TRBV2	many	TRBJ2-1	-	CASSEAQGYEQFF	TGTGCCAGCAGTGAAGCGCAGGGCTATGAGCAGTTCTTC
TRBV12-3/TRBV12-4	many	TRBJ2-1	TRBD2	CASRGGTSGSSYNEQFF	TGTGCCAGCAGGGGAGGGACTAGCGGGAGTTCCTACAATGAGCAGTTCTTC
TRBV12-3/TRBV12-4	-	TRBJ2-7	-	CASSRPSSASYEQYF	TGTGCCAGCAGTAGACCCTCCTCCGCCTCCTACGAGCAGTACTTC
TRBV12-3/TRBV12-4	many	TRBJ2-7	TRBD1	CASSLGTGGFYEQYF	TGTGCCAGCAGTTTAGGGACAGGGGGTTTCTACGAGCAGTACTTC
TRBV7-3	many	TRBJ2-2	-	CASSLGSSTGELFF	TGTGCCAGCAGCTTGGGCTCAAGCACCGGGGAGCTGTTTTTT
TRBV29-1	many	TRBJ2-7	-	CSVEVDKVPYEQYF	TGCAGCGTTGAAGTCGACAAGGTTCCCTACGAGCAGTACTTC
TRBV6-2/TRBV6-3	many	TRBJ2-5	-	CASIMGETQYF	TGTGCCAGCATTATGGGAGAGACCCAGTACTTC
TRBV5-1	many	TRBJ2-6	-	CASSSLWTSGANVLTF	TGCGCCAGCAGCTCTCTCTGGACGTCTGGGGCCAACGTCCTGACTTTC
TRBV6-2/TRBV6-3	-	TRBJ2-3	-	CASSYFVQGEGSMRDTQYF	TGTGCCAGCAGTTACTTTGTCCAGGGAGAAGGGAGCATGAGAGATACGCAGTATTTT
TRBV15	many	TRBJ2-2	-	CATSREVTGELFF	TGTGCCACCAGCAGAGAAGTAACCGGGGAGCTGTTTTTT
TRBV4-1	many	TRBJ1-1	-	CASSLRSGANTEAFF	TGCGCCAGCAGCTTAAGAAGTGGGGCGAACACTGAAGCTTTCTTT
TRBV18	many	TRBJ1-3	-	CASSPKSGNTIYF	TGTGCCAGCTCACCAAAGTCTGGAAACACCATATATTTT
TRBV5-6	many	TRBJ2-1	-	CASSLVNNEQFF	TGTGCCAGCAGCTTGGTAAACAATGAGCAGTTCTTC
TRBV6-1	many	TRBJ1-5	TRBD1	CASSQEGAVQPQHF	TGTGCCAGCAGCCAGGAGGGGGCTGTGCAGCCCCAGCATTTT
TRBV27	many	TRBJ2-7	-	CASSLNDPRYYEQYF	TGTGCCAGCAGTTTAAATGACCCGCGCTACTACGAGCAGTACTTC
TRBV7-6	-	TRBJ2-7	TRBD1	CASSLYGTAPYEQYF	TGTGCCAGCAGCTTATATGGGACAGCCCCCTACGAGCAGTACTTC
TRBV7-2	few	TRBJ2-3	-	CASSLGVCLTDTQYF	TGTGCCAGCAGCTTAGGCGTCTGCCTCACAGATACGCAGTATTTT
TRBV11-2	many	TRBJ2-2	-	CASSSNYNTGELFF	TGTGCCAGCAGCAGCAATTATAACACCGGGGAGCTGTTTTTT
TRBV7-8	many	TRBJ2-5	TRBD1	CASRGQGWETQYF	TGTGCCAGCCGCGGACAGGGGTGGGAGACCCAGTACTTC
TRBV10-3	many	TRBJ1-3	-	CAIAPGSDGNTIYF	TGTGCCATCGCCCCTGGGAGCGATGGAAACACCATATATTTT
TRBV12-3/TRBV12-4	many	TRBJ2-7	-	CASSFLAYEQYF	TGTGCCAGCAGTTTTTTGGCCTACGAGCAGTACTTC
TRBV20-1	few	TRBJ2-7	-	CCARVRVRDRIFLDSSYEQYF	TGCTGTGCTAGGGTTCGGGTTCGGGACCGAATTTTTTTGGACTCCTCCTACGAGCAGTACTTC
TRBV5-1	many	TRBJ2-6	TRBD1	CASSWTGGGGANVLTF	TGCGCCAGCAGCTGGACAGGGGGTGGAGGGGCCAACGTCCTGACTTTC
TRBV5-6	many	TRBJ1-6	-	CASSGGQFGGSPLHF	TGTGCCAGCAGCGGCGGACAATTCGGTGGGTCACCCCTCCACTTT
TRBV5-1	many	TRBJ2-7	-	CASFGRTYEQYF	TGCGCCAGCTTCGGACGAACCTACGAGCAGTACTTC
TRBV4-2	many	TRBJ1-1	-	CASSQGLLVNTEAFF	TGTGCCAGCAGCCAAGGACTTCTGGTGAACACTGAAGCTTTCTTT
TRBV7-2	many	TRBJ1-6	TRBD1	CASSSDRANSPLHF	TGTGCCAGCAGCTCGGACAGGGCTAATTCACCCCTCCACTTT
TRBV30	many	TRBJ1-1	-	CAWSGGGNTEAFF	TGTGCCTGGAGTGGTGGGGGGAACACTGAAGCTTTCTTT
TRBV19	few	TRBJ1-5	-	CASSIDRRAGQHF	TGTGCCAGTAGTATAGATCGGAGGGCGGGTCAGCATTTT
TRBV4-1	-	TRBJ2-2	TRBD2	CASSPAGGRASGELFF	TGCGCCAGCAGCCCCGCAGGAGGGAGGGCCTCCGGGGAGCTGTTTTTT
TRBV12-3/TRBV12-4	many	TRBJ2-5	TRBD2	CASSPRLAGKETQYF	TGTGCCAGCAGTCCCCGACTAGCGGGGAAGGAGACCCAGTACTTC
TRBV6-6	many	TRBJ2-2	-	CASSLGLSGTGELFF	TGTGCCAGCAGTTTAGGACTATCGGGCACCGGGGAGCTGTTTTTT
TRBV7-2	many	TRBJ2-1	-	CASSLEAENEQFF	TGTGCCAGCAGCTTAGAGGCGGAAAATGAGCAGTTCTTC
TRBV12-3/TRBV12-4	many	TRBJ2-2	TRBD1	CASRQGRNTGELFF	TGTGCCAGCAGACAGGGGAGGAACACCGGGGAGCTGTTTTTT
TRBV30	-	TRBJ2-5	TRBD2	CAWSSGGGGLADKETQYF	TGTGCCTGGAGTTCAGGAGGGGGGGGACTAGCGGACAAAGAGACCCAGTACTTC
TRBV5-1	-	TRBJ1-4	-	CASSLDGGREKLFF	TGCGCCAGCAGCCTTGATGGAGGGAGGGAAAAACTGTTTTTT
TRBV4-3	many	TRBJ2-5	-	CASSQDRRAQTQYF	TGCGCCAGCAGCCAAGATAGGAGGGCGCAGACCCAGTACTTC
TRBV4-3	many	TRBJ2-1	TRBD2	CASSHNPGGIDEQFF	TGCGCCAGCAGCCACAACCCGGGGGGGATCGATGAGCAGTTCTTC
TRBV18	many	TRBJ2-2	-	CASCTENTGELFF	TGTGCCAGCTGCACAGAGAACACCGGGGAGCTGTTTTTT
TRBV14	many	TRBJ2-7	-	CASSSSTLEQYF	TGTGCCAGCAGCTCATCCACGTTAGAGCAGTACTTC
TRBV21-1	many	TRBJ1-5	-	CASIPPTGDQPQHF	TGTGCCAGCATTCCCCCGACAGGGGACCAGCCCCAGCATTTT